What follows are 30 T cell receptor beta chains derived from one specimen sequenced in a study of T cell responses to AZD1222 COVID-19 vaccine. Data came from immunoSEQ multiplex PCR; TCRdb stores just in-frame clones and leaves some out. The sample includes tens of thousands of clones, approximately 86% seen only once; the top ten take approximately 52%. Sequencing used peripheral blood, obtained on day 0 of AZD1222 vaccination. The receptors here all came from an adult in good health.

CDR3 sequence (DNA): TGTGCCAGCAGTCCTGGACAGGGTCTTTACTACGAGCAGTACTTC. Amino acid sequence: CASSPGQGLYYEQYF. This chain joins TRBV28 and TRBJ2-7; 8 bases line up with TRBD1. V was clipped by 5 bases and J by 3 bases; unmatched bases: 9. Germline V CDR1 and CDR2: MDHEN, SYDVKM. The CDR3 runs 15 residues.

The chain joins TRBV29-1 to TRBJ2-1, with 7 bases that match TRBD2. Germline lookup yields CDR1 SQVTM and CDR2 ANQGSEA. The CDR3 has 14 amino acids. The V gene end was trimmed by 0 bases and the J gene end by 8 bases; junction bases not matched to a gene: 7. CDR3 residues: CSVEDGRESYEQFF. The CDR3 coding sequence is TGCAGCGTTGAAGATGGGCGGGAGAGCTATGAGCAGTTCTTC.

This clone was detected ten times or more. V gene TRBV11-2 combines with J gene TRBJ1-1, with D possibly TRBD1 on 5 matching bases. V lost 1 base and J 4 bases, leaving 10 bases between the germline ends. The CDR3 runs 14 residues. Germline V gene sequence: CDR1 SGHAT, CDR2 FQNNGV. CDR3 loop: CASSLGTGITEAFF. Here the CDR3 DNA reads TGTGCCAGCAGCTTAGGTACAGGTATCACTGAAGCTTTCTTT.

This clone appeared once. This chain joins TRBV27 and TRBJ2-5; D is ambiguous. The CDR3 has 10 amino acids. From germline, CDR1 is MNHEY and CDR2 SMNVEV (reference sequence). V lost 6 bases to trimming and J lost 5 bases, with 4 bases between them. The CDR3 DNA reads TGTGCCAGCAGCCATGAGACCCAGTACTTC. Protein sequence: CASSHETQYF.

This clone was seen once. This chain connects TRBV7-8 to TRBJ1-5, with TRBD1 identical over 9 bases. The V gene end was trimmed by 4 bases and the J gene end by 1 base; junction bases not matched to a gene: 5. The germline gives CDR1 SGHVS, CDR2 FQNEAQ. CDR3 length: 16 residues. Here the CDR3 reads CASSSVTGGSNQPQHF. DNA for the CDR3: TGTGCCAGCAGCTCTGTGACAGGGGGGAGCAATCAGCCCCAGCATTTT.

J is TRBJ1-2 and V is TRBV28; D gene unclear. The V gene lost 6 bases and the J gene lost 0 bases, with 8 bases spanning the gap. CDR1 is MDHEN, CDR2 SYDVKM, per germline. This CDR3 comprises 13 residues. The CDR3 protein is CASRLGTNYGYTF. DNA of the CDR3: TGTGCCAGCAGGCTCGGGACTAACTATGGCTACACCTTC.

This clone occurred once. This chain links TRBV7-2 with TRBJ2-1; D not resolved. The length of the CDR3 is 12 residues. Deletions cut 2 bases from V and 7 bases from J, with 6 bases between. CDR1 and CDR2 from the germline V gene are SGHTA and FQGNSA. CDR3: CASSLLRNEQFF. CDR3 DNA sequence: TGTGCCAGCAGCTTACTCCGGAATGAGCAGTTCTTC.

The chain joins TRBV5-4 to TRBJ1-1; D remains unclear. The CDR3 spans 15 residues. V was trimmed by 3 bases and J by 1 base, leaving 13 bases between them. The germline CDR1 and CDR2 sequences are SGHNT and YYREEE (reference sequence). CDR3 DNA sequence: TGTGCCAGCAGCTCAGAACCCGCTCCGAACACTGAAGCTTTCTTT. Its translation: CASSSEPAPNTEAFF.

The sample holds one count of this clone. V and J are TRBV5-1 and TRBJ2-7; 7 nucleotides align to TRBD1. Germline CDR1 is SGHRS and CDR2 is YFSETQ. V was pared by 1 base and J by 5 bases, with 6 bases of the junction left unmatched. The CDR3 is made up of 14 amino acids. CDR3 sequence: CASSLKGASNEQYF. The DNA of the CDR3 is TGCGCCAGCAGCTTGAAGGGGGCATCAAACGAGCAGTACTTC.

The CDR3 DNA reads as TGTGCCAGCAGCCGACCGGGACCGATTAATGAAAAACTGTTTTTT. Encoded protein: CASSRPGPINEKLFF. V and J are TRBV14 and TRBJ1-4; TRBD1 might be the D (5 bases). Deletions cut 4 bases from V and 4 bases from J, with 13 bases between. Germline-derived CDR1 and CDR2 are SGHDN and FVKESK. CDR3 size: 15 residues.

The chain recombines TRBV7-3 with TRBJ1-1; tentative D call: TRBD1 (5 bases). V shed 6 bases and J shed 3 bases, with 17 bases lying between them. The CDR3 loop spans 15 amino acids. Germline lookup yields CDR1 SGHTA and CDR2 FQGTGA. The CDR3 loop reads CASRPTGTDYTEAFF. The CDR3 region has the DNA TGTGCCAGCAGACCTACCGGGACGGATTACACTGAAGCTTTCTTT.

This clone was recorded a few times. V and J are TRBV3-1 (or the pseudogene TRBV3-2) and TRBJ2-5, with 9 bases that match TRBD2. V trimming: 7 bases; J trimming: 5 bases; junction bases outside the gene matches: 14. The CDR3 is 16 residues long. Germline CDR1 reads LGHDT; CDR2 reads YNNKEL (reference sequence). The CDR3, as DNA: TGTGCCAGCACTCACCGGGCGGGGGGGCGTCTGGAGACCCAGTACTTC. This sequence encodes CASTHRAGGRLETQYF.

The rearrangement joins TRBV14 to TRBJ1-1, with 9 bases identical to TRBD1. The CDR3 runs 13 residues. Trimming took 4 bases from V and 6 from J; bases not matched to a gene: 3. Germline CDR1 is SGHDN and CDR2 is FVKESK. The CDR3 loop is CASSRGTGSEAFF. The CDR3 DNA follows: TGTGCCAGCAGCCGAGGGACAGGGTCTGAAGCTTTCTTT.

V and J are TRBV10-2 and TRBJ1-5; D is possibly TRBD1 (5 bases). CDR3 length equals 15 residues. In germline, CDR1 is WSHSY, CDR2 SAAADI. The V and J ends lost 0 bases and 8 bases respectively, with 14 bases between them. CDR3 residues: CASSESTVSGEPQHF. The CDR3 DNA follows: TGCGCCAGCAGTGAGTCGACAGTTTCGGGGGAGCCCCAGCATTTT.

The genes are TRBV24-1 and TRBJ2-1; D is perhaps TRBD1 (5 bases). CDR1 and CDR2 from the germline V gene are KGHDR and SFDVKD. Deletions cut 4 bases from V and 0 bases from J, with 12 bases between. CDR3 length equals 16 residues. The DNA for the CDR3 is TGTGCCACCAGTGACTCAGGGCTCCTCTCCTACAATGAGCAGTTCTTC. Protein sequence: CATSDSGLLSYNEQFF.

The CDR3 nucleotides read TGTGCCAGCAGCCGTGCCGGGACAGGGGGGAGGGAGACCCAGTACTTC. It yields the protein CASSRAGTGGRETQYF. This chain connects TRBV7-8 to TRBJ2-5; TRBD1 agrees at 11 bases. The CDR3 runs 16 residues. V was clipped by 5 bases and J by 5 bases; unmatched bases: 10. Germline CDR1 and CDR2: SGHVS and FQNEAQ.

This clone came up a few times. The CDR3 region has the DNA TGTGCCAGCAGTGAGCGGGGGATTGCTCGCGGAAACACCATATATTTT. This gives the protein CASSERGIARGNTIYF. This chain uses TRBV2 with TRBJ1-3, with D tentatively TRBD1 (5 bases). Germline-derived CDR1 and CDR2 are SNHLY and FYNNEI. This CDR3 comprises 16 residues. With 3 bases removed from V and 4 bases from J, the gap between germline ends came to 16 bases.

The chain links TRBV19 to TRBJ1-2; D possibly corresponds to TRBD1 (5 bases). CDR3 length equals 15 residues. Germline V gives CDR1 LNHDA, CDR2 SQIVND (reference sequence). The ends were cut back, 6 bases at V and 4 bases at J, with 18 bases in the middle. The CDR3 loop reads CASSRTADTSYGYTF. The CDR3 DNA is TGTGCCAGTAGCAGGACCGCGGACACCAGCTATGGCTACACCTTC.

In this sample, this clone turned up a few times. The chain joins TRBV14 to TRBJ2-4, with D perhaps TRBD1 or TRBD2 (6 bases each). Trimming stripped 4 bases from V and 0 bases from J, with 13 bases between. This CDR3 contains 16 residues. Per the germline V gene, CDR1 is SGHDN and CDR2 is FVKESK. DNA of the CDR3: TGTGCCAGCAGCCCGACACGGGGGCTAGCCAAAAACATTCAGTACTTC. It codes for CASSPTRGLAKNIQYF. The whole variable domain, remainder taken from reference TRBV14 and TRBJ2-4, is EAGVTQFPSHSVIEKGQTVTLRCDPISGHDNLYWYRRVMGKEIKFLLHFVKESKQDESGMPNNRFLAERTGGTYSTLKVQPAELEDSGVYFCASSPTRGLAKNIQYFGAGTRLSVL.

The V gene is TRBV6-5, the J gene TRBJ2-7, with D hard to call. V lost 0 bases, J lost 2 bases, and 8 bases lay in between. Germline-derived CDR1 and CDR2 are MNHEY and SVGAGI. The CDR3 consists of 14 residues. CDR3 nucleotide sequence: TGTGCCAGCAGTTACTCTTACAGCACCTACGAGCAGTACTTC. Residues: CASSYSYSTYEQYF.

The rearrangement links TRBV19 to TRBJ1-5; TRBD1 matches at 8 bases. CDR1 is LNHDA and CDR2 is SQIVND in the germline V gene (reference sequence). V lost 4 bases and J lost 0; bases outside the gene matches: 5. The CDR3 has 16 residues. CDR3 DNA: TGTGCCAGTAGTACCACAGGGGGTTATAGCAATCAGCCCCAGCATTTT. It yields the protein CASSTTGGYSNQPQHF.

This clone turned up a few times. The CDR3 loop is CASSYERGGLRHTQYF. DNA of the CDR3: TGCGCCAGCAGCTACGAGCGGGGGGGCCTTAGACATACGCAGTATTTT. This chain uses TRBV4-3 with TRBJ2-3; TRBD2 matches at 10 bases. CDR1 LGHNA and CDR2 YSLEER come from the germline V gene. The length of the CDR3 is 16 residues. The V gene end was trimmed by 5 bases and the J gene end by 7 bases; junction bases not matched to a gene: 12.

The V gene is TRBV7-8, the J gene TRBJ2-7; the match to TRBD2 covers 11 bases. The trim removed 2 bases at V and 0 bases at J, leaving 12 bases unmatched. This CDR3 comprises 19 residues. Germline CDR1 SGHVS, CDR2 FQNEAQ. The CDR3 sequence is CASSLRGTSGRASSYEQYF. The DNA of the CDR3 is TGTGCCAGCAGCTTAAGGGGGACTAGCGGACGGGCGAGCTCCTACGAGCAGTACTTC.

CDR3 in DNA: TGTGCCAGCTCACTCGACAGGGGGGAACAGCATTTT. Translated, it gives CASSLDRGEQHF. The chain links TRBV18 to TRBJ1-5; TRBD1 agrees at 9 bases. Trimming cost V 4 bases and J 13 bases; bases outside gene matches: 5. The CDR3 is 12 residues long. Germline CDR1 is KGHSH and CDR2 is LQKENI.

This clone was observed a handful of times. The chain carries TRBV29-1 and TRBJ1-1, with D possibly matching TRBD1 (6 bases). With 7 bases removed from V and 3 bases from J, the gap between germline ends came to 15 bases. This CDR3 is 13 amino acids long. Germline V lookup: CDR1 SQVTM, CDR2 ANQGSEA. CDR3 nucleotides: TGCAGCGAGATGAGCGGGGGCGACACTGAAGCTTTCTTT. As protein: CSEMSGGDTEAFF.

The rearrangement joins TRBV5-6 to TRBJ2-7, with D unresolved. With 2 bases removed from V and 3 bases from J, the gap between germline ends came to 9 bases. Germline CDR1 SGHDT, CDR2 YYEEEE. The CDR3 is made up of 13 amino acids. The DNA for the CDR3 is TGTGCCAGCAGCTTCGGCAGTGACTACGAGCAGTACTTC. This codes for CASSFGSDYEQYF.

This chain uses TRBV29-1 with TRBJ2-2, with TRBD1 identical over 8 bases. CDR1 and CDR2 (germline): SQVTM, ANQGSEA. V gave up 6 bases and J gave up 6 bases; unmatched junction bases: 9. This CDR3 is 14 amino acids long. For the CDR3, the DNA is TGCAGCGTACAACTGGACAGGGCCGCCGGGGAGCTGTTTTTT. This codes for CSVQLDRAAGELFF.

CDR3 in amino acids: CASRIGSNTEAFF. Here the CDR3 DNA reads TGTGCCAGCAGAATTGGCAGTAACACTGAAGCTTTCTTT. The gene calls are TRBV2 and TRBJ1-1; D gene ambiguous. Per the germline V gene, CDR1 is SNHLY and CDR2 is FYNNEI. Trimming stripped 6 bases from V and 2 bases from J, with 10 bases between. The CDR3 length is 13 residues.

This chain connects TRBV20-1 to TRBJ1-1; maybe TRBD1 (6 bases). This CDR3 has 11 amino acids. Trimming left V 3 bases short and J 8 bases short, with 10 bases between. Germline V CDR1 and CDR2: DFQATT, SNEGSKA (reference sequence). For the CDR3, the DNA is TGCAGTGCTAGCGGGGGCAGAGAAGCTTTCTTT. Residues: CSASGGREAFF.

The chain has TRBV7-2 and TRBJ1-6; D is unclear. V was trimmed by 2 bases and J by 9 bases, leaving 11 bases between them. Germline V gene lookup returns CDR1 SGHTA and CDR2 FQGNSA. The CDR3 loop spans 14 amino acids. The CDR3 region has the DNA TGTGCCAGCAGCTTATGGGTAGAGGGTTCACCCCTCCACTTT. Translated: CASSLWVEGSPLHF.